This is a list of T cell receptor beta chains from one sample in a study of cytomegalovirus exposure and HLA in healthy donors. Measured with immunoSEQ multiplex PCR; TCRdb has only the in-frame clones, and not every one. The data show 100,000 to 150,000 clones, 90% to 96% seen once. Input material: PBMCs. The receptors derive from a man aged 18 to 30 in good health and CMV-seronegative. Each CDR3 is given with its conserved first and last residue. Each record gives: D gene, J gene, V gene, clone size, CDR3 DNA, CDR3 protein. The D gene is left open where the match is weak. For some rows the clone size is stated as once, few or many, or as a class when expanded; others skip it.

TRBD2 TRBJ2-2 TRBV28 - TGTGCCAGCACCGCGGGACTAGCGTTATCCGGGGAGCTGTTTTTT CASTAGLALSGELFF
TRBD1 TRBJ2-5 TRBV27 - TGTGCCAGCAGTCCGACAGGGGGCGTAGGAGGAGAGACCCAGTACTTC CASSPTGGVGGETQYF
TRBD1 TRBJ2-7 TRBV5-1 - TGCGCCAGCAGCTTCTCAGGGGGACAGCAGTACTTC CASSFSGGQQYF
- TRBJ1-2 TRBV29-1 - TGCAGCGCCGAAAAGGGGGTTGGGAACTATGGCTACACCTTC CSAEKGVGNYGYTF
TRBD2 TRBJ2-1 TRBV7-9 - TGTGCCAGCAGCGCGCTAGCGGGAGCCTACAATGAGCAGTTCTTC CASSALAGAYNEQFF
- TRBJ1-1 TRBV30 many TGTGCCTGGAGGGAGTTGCTGAACACTGAAGCTTTCTTT CAWRELLNTEAFF
TRBD2 TRBJ2-3 TRBV6-5 - TGTGCCAGCAGTTACTCGGTCGGGGGGAGAGATACGCAGTATTTT CASSYSVGGRDTQYF
TRBD1 TRBJ2-5 TRBV2 - TGTGCCAGCAGTGGACAGGGTATCAGAGAGACCCAGTACTTC CASSGQGIRETQYF
- TRBJ2-1 TRBV30 - TGTGCCTGGAGGCCCTATACTAGTTATGAGCAGTTCTTC CAWRPYTSYEQFF
- TRBJ2-3 TRBV7-6 - TGTGCCAGCAGCCCCCCCCCGGCGACGGGGGATACGCAGTATTTT CASSPPPATGDTQYF
TRBD1 TRBJ1-2 TRBV7-9 once TGTGCCAGCAGCGATACAGGGGATTATGGCTACACCTTC CASSDTGDYGYTF
- TRBJ1-4 TRBV2 - TGTGCCAGCAGTGAAAGTCGGCAGGGCAATGAAAAACTGTTTTTT CASSESRQGNEKLFF
- TRBJ2-4 TRBV7-9 - TGTGCCAGCAGCTTAGGCCTAGCTAGCAAAAACATTCAGTACTTC CASSLGLASKNIQYF
- TRBJ1-2 TRBV6-5 - TGTGCCAGCAGTTTCGTGGGCCTCTATGGCTACACCTTC CASSFVGLYGYTF
TRBD2 TRBJ2-7 TRBV7-9 - TGTGCCAGCAGCTTTAGCGGGAGCTCCTACGAGCAGTACTTC CASSFSGSSYEQYF
TRBD1 TRBJ1-4 TRBV5-1 - TGCGCCAGCAGCCCATTAGACAGGGAAGGAGAAAAACTGTTTTTT CASSPLDREGEKLFF
TRBD1 TRBJ1-1 TRBV7-9 - TGTGCCAGCAATTTCGGACAGGGGAACACTGAAGCTTTCTTT CASNFGQGNTEAFF
TRBD1 TRBJ1-5 TRBV5-3 - TGTGCCAGAAGCTCTACTTCCCCTGACAGGGGGGGACATCAGCCCCAGCATTTT CARSSTSPDRGGHQPQHF